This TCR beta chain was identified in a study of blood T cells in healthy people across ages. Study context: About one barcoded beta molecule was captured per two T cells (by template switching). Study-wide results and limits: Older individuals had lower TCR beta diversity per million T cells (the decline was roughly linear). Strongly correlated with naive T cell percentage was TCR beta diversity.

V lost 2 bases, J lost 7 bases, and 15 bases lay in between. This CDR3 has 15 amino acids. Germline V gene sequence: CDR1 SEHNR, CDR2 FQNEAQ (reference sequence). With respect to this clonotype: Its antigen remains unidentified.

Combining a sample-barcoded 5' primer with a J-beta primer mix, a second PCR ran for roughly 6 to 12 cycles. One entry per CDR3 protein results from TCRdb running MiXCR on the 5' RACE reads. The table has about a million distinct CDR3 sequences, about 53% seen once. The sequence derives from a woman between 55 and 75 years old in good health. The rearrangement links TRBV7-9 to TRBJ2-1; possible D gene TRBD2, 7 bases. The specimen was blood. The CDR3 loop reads CASSLRAGAGNEQFF. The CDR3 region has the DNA TGTGCCAGCAGCTTAAGGGCGGGGGCAGGTAATGAGCAGTTCTTC.